This paragraph covers one T cell receptor beta chain sequence. This sample stems from a study of PD-L1 blockade in urothelial cancer. Study context: Blood yielded a median of around 150,000 T cells per sample.

The CDR3 sequence is 15 residues long. With 2 bases clipped from V and 4 bases from J, the junction kept 9 bases outside the gene matches. The germline CDR1 and CDR2 sequences are SGHNT and YYREEE (reference sequence). Noted time point: pretreatment peripheral blood. Only in-frame clones appear in the TCRdb table, and some are missing; sequencing was by immunoSEQ multiplex PCR. The repertoire holds 70,000 to 85,000 clones, 90% seen once, with approximately 5% in the top ten. The clonotype originates from a man aged 70 or older with urothelial cancer. The V and J genes are TRBV5-4 and TRBJ2-7; 7 bases fit TRBD1. The sample consisted of PBMCs, taken around atezolizumab (anti-PD-L1) treatment. The CDR3 nucleotides read TGTGCCAGCAGCTTTGAGGGACAGATGGATTACGAGCAGTACTTC. Its translation is CASSFEGQMDYEQYF.